This T cell receptor (beta chain) is drawn from a study of beta chain features in type 1 diabetes. Study as a whole: On cell yields, gender and age, patients and healthy donors were similar.

As concerns this clone: The antigen remains undetermined.

In germline, CDR1 is LGHNA, CDR2 YNFKEQ. The CDR3 has 15 amino acids. V was trimmed by 1 base and J by 0 bases, leaving 10 bases between them. Study-wide points: Using cDNA template may skew counts toward highly expressing activated cells. In type 1 diabetes patients, VDJ junctions had fewer insertions; deletions at these junctions were more frequent.

The sequenced template was cDNA made from the entire isolated RNA. Using immunoSEQ multiplex PCR, the repertoire was profiled, and TCRdb retains in-frame clones only, with some absent. The profile shows 810,000 or so clones, about a sixth of them singletons. Each sorted fraction was over 95% pure. Material: naive CD4+ T cells from blood. The J gene is TRBJ2-7, the V gene TRBV4-2; D ambiguous. This receptor was taken from a woman aged 18-29 years in good health. The DNA of the CDR3 is TGTGCCAGCAGCCAAGTGTGGGCAGACTCCTACGAGCAGTACTTC. Its protein product is CASSQVWADSYEQYF.